A selection of T cell receptor beta chains follows, all from one sample in a study of shared clonotypes between healthy human individuals. Profiled with immunoSEQ multiplex PCR; TCRdb holds only in-frame clones, not every one. The sample gives some 1,100,000 clones, around three quarters of which show up once; approximately 0.5% is in the top ten. The sequenced sample was memory CD4+ T cells from PBMCs. These receptors all stem from a man younger than 30 in good health. Some clones in this sample may be carry-over from other donors' samples. Each CDR3 is given with its conserved first and last residue. A D gene is named only where the DNA matches it firmly. Rows may omit the clone size; those that give it use once, few, many or a size class.

J gene | clone size | V gene | D gene | CDR3 DNA | CDR3 protein
TRBJ1-3 | . | TRBV5-1 | . | TGCGCCAGCAGCTTGGCCTCGTCTGGAAACACCATATATTTT | CASSLASSGNTIYF
TRBJ2-7 | . | TRBV7-2 | TRBD1 | TGTGCCAGCAGCTTAGTTTGGACAGGGGACTACGAGCAGTACTTC | CASSLVWTGDYEQYF
TRBJ2-7 | . | TRBV10-3 | . | TGTGCCACTAGGGCAGGAGAAGGCTACGAGCAGTACTTC | CATRAGEGYEQYF
TRBJ2-2 | . | TRBV7-3 | . | TGTGCCAGCAGCAGCGACAGGCCGCCCCGAGGGACCGGGGAGCTGTTTTTT | CASSSDRPPRGTGELFF
TRBJ2-7 | . | TRBV29-1 | . | TGCAGCGTTGCGACAGCGAGCTCCTACGAGCAGTACTTC | CSVATASSYEQYF
TRBJ2-2 | . | TRBV27 | TRBD1 | TGTGCCAGCAGTATAACCAGGGGGAAGAGCGGGGAGCTGTTTTTT | CASSITRGKSGELFF
TRBJ2-2 | once | TRBV7-9 | . | TGTGCCAGCAGCTTATACGTAGGGGACACCGGGGAGCTGTTTTTT | CASSLYVGDTGELFF
TRBJ2-7 | . | TRBV29-1 | TRBD1 | TGCAGCGTTACGCCAGGGGGCCTATACGAGCAGTACTTC | CSVTPGGLYEQYF
TRBJ1-3 | . | TRBV7-9 | . | TGTGCCAGCAGCTTAGTCCGCGGGGCTGGAAACACCATATATTTT | CASSLVRGAGNTIYF
TRBJ2-3 | . | TRBV6-1 | TRBD2 | TGTGCCAGTTTGACTAGCGGCGTAGGAGATACACAGTATTTT | CASLTSGVGDTQYF
TRBJ2-5 | . | TRBV7-2 | . | TGTGCCAGCAGCCCCCCTCTGAAGGAGACCCAGTACTTC | CASSPPLKETQYF
TRBJ2-7 | once | TRBV2 | . | TGTGCCAGCAAGGGGGACGAGCAGTACTTC | CASKGDEQYF
TRBJ1-2 | . | TRBV4-1 | . | TGCGCCAGCAGCCAAGATGGGGCCACCCACTATGGCTACACCTTC | CASSQDGATHYGYTF
TRBJ2-7 | . | TRBV9 | TRBD2 | TGTGCCAGCAGCAAGGGACTAGCGGGGTTCGAGCAGTACTTC | CASSKGLAGFEQYF
TRBJ2-5 | few | TRBV5-1 | . | TGCGCCAGCAGCTTTCTAGGGACGGAGGAGACCCAGTACTTC | CASSFLGTEETQYF
TRBJ2-4 | . | TRBV5-1 | . | TGCGCCAGCAGCTCGGATTTGTCGGGGGCGGTCATTCAGTACTTC | CASSSDLSGAVIQYF
TRBJ1-1 | . | TRBV28 | . | TGTGCCAGCACCGAATATGGGGGACTTTTGAACACTGAAGCTTTCTTT | CASTEYGGLLNTEAFF
TRBJ2-1 | once | TRBV7-3 | TRBD2 | TGTGCCAGCAGCTTATCGGGGCGGGAGGGCTATGAGCAGTTCTTC | CASSLSGREGYEQFF
TRBJ2-3 | . | TRBV2 | . | TGTGCCAGCAGTTCGGACCTGTCCGCAGATACGCAGTATTTT | CASSSDLSADTQYF
TRBJ1-1 | . | TRBV5-6 | TRBD1 | TGTGCCAGCAGCTTGGACAGGGGGCTGGGCACTGAAGCTTTCTTT | CASSLDRGLGTEAFF
TRBJ2-5 | . | TRBV5-1 | . | TGCGCCAGCAGCTTGGACAGGGTGACGGCCCAGTACTTC | CASSLDRVTAQYF
TRBJ2-7 | . | TRBV5-1 | . | TGCGCCAGCAGCTTGGTGCCAGGGGAGACCTACGAGCAGTACTTC | CASSLVPGETYEQYF
TRBJ1-3 | . | TRBV30 | . | TGTGCCTGGAGTGTAGTCGTTAGTGGAAACACCGTATATTTT | CAWSVVVSGNTVYF
TRBJ2-2 | . | TRBV7-9 | TRBD2 | TGTGCCAGCAGCCACAGAATAAATGGGACTAGGGTCGGCGGGGAGCTGTTTTTT | CASSHRINGTRVGGELFF
TRBJ2-1 | . | TRBV7-3 | . | TGTGCCAGCAGCCCCGGAGCCCTTAGTCATGAGCAGTTCTTC | CASSPGALSHEQFF
TRBJ2-6 | . | TRBV5-1 | . | TGCGCCAGCAGCACCCGGACATCTAGCTCTGGGGCCAACGTCCTGACTTTC | CASSTRTSSSGANVLTF
TRBJ1-2 | . | TRBV7-2 | TRBD1 | TGTGCCAGCAGCCGGGGGTTACAGGGGCATATCTATGGCTACACCTTC | CASSRGLQGHIYGYTF
TRBJ1-1 | . | TRBV6-1 | . | TGTGCCAGCAGTGAAGAATCAGGTTCGTGGAGTAAAGCTTTCTTT | CASSEESGSWSKAFF
TRBJ2-3 | . | TRBV30 | TRBD2 | TGTGCCTGGAGTGAACCGGGACTAGCAACAGATACGCAGTATTTT | CAWSEPGLATDTQYF
TRBJ2-5 | . | TRBV7-8 | TRBD2 | TGTGCCAGCAGCGAAGGGACTAGCGGGAGTGGTGAGACCCAGTACTTC | CASSEGTSGSGETQYF
TRBJ2-5 | . | TRBV5-8 | TRBD2 | TGTGCCAGCCGGCGGGGGACCCCGGGGGAGACCCAGTACTTC | CASRRGTPGETQYF
TRBJ1-2 | . | TRBV11-2 | . | TGTGCCAGCAGCCACTTAAACTATGGCTACACCTTC | CASSHLNYGYTF
TRBJ1-1 | once | TRBV15 | TRBD1 | TGTGCCACCAGCCGACGACAGGGGGCGGATGAAGCTTTCTTT | CATSRRQGADEAFF
TRBJ1-3 | . | TRBV5-5 | . | TGTGCCAGCAGCTTGGGGGCACCAGGAAACACCATATATTTT | CASSLGAPGNTIYF
TRBJ1-2 | many | TRBV6-1 | . | TGTGCCAGCAGTGAGACGGTTTCCTATGGCTACACCTTC | CASSETVSYGYTF
TRBJ2-5 | once | TRBV9 | . | TGTGCCAGCAGCGCTGGGGGGGCTACCCAAGAGACCCAGTACTTC | CASSAGGATQETQYF
TRBJ2-7 | . | TRBV4-1 | TRBD2 | TGCGCCAGCAGCCAAGATGAAGCGGGGACCTACGAGCAGTACTTC | CASSQDEAGTYEQYF
TRBJ2-7 | once | TRBV28 | TRBD2 | TGTGCCAGCGGGACTAGCGGGACTAACGAGCAGTACTTC | CASGTSGTNEQYF
TRBJ1-5 | . | TRBV7-2 | . | TGTGCCAGCAGCCAGACGGGTTTCAATCAGCCCCAGCATTTT | CASSQTGFNQPQHF
TRBJ2-5 | . | TRBV7-2 | . | TGTGCCAGCAGCTACCAGCGGAGCCAAGAGACCCAGTACTTC | CASSYQRSQETQYF
TRBJ2-1 | . | TRBV7-9 | . | TGTGCCAGCAGCTCCCTTAGGAGCGCCGAGGTTTATGAGCAGTTCTTC | CASSSLRSAEVYEQFF
TRBJ2-3 | . | TRBV5-1 | . | TGCGCCAGCAGCCGGACAGCAACTCCCACAGATACGCAGTATTTT | CASSRTATPTDTQYF
TRBJ1-1 | . | TRBV21-1 | . | TGTGCCAGCAGCAAAAACAGGGGGAACACTGAAGCTTTCTTT | CASSKNRGNTEAFF
TRBJ2-1 | . | TRBV4-3 | . | TGCGCCAGCAGCCAAGGGACCCCCGGCCGTAAAGCCTACAATGAGCAGTTCTTC | CASSQGTPGRKAYNEQFF
TRBJ1-5 | many | TRBV19 | . | TGTGCCAGTAGTACGATGGGCAATCAGCCCCAGCATTTT | CASSTMGNQPQHF
TRBJ2-5 | . | TRBV5-6 | TRBD2 | TGTGCCAGCAGCTTGGACCCGGGAGGAGGGCAGACCCAGTACTTC | CASSLDPGGGQTQYF
TRBJ1-1 | . | TRBV5-1 | TRBD1 | TGCGCCAGCAGTGCAGGGGACAGGGGGCCGAGCACTGAAGCTTTCTTT | CASSAGDRGPSTEAFF